The 11 T cell receptor beta chains presented below share a single source sample, sequenced in a study of Graves' ophthalmopathy and Graves' hyperthyroidism. RNA served as the template for amplifying TCR beta CDR3 regions. First-round RT-PCR relied on HTBI primers, and a second-round multiplex PCR came next. TCRdb re-derived calls from the multiplex PCR reads in MiXCR, one entry per CDR3 protein. The profile shows about 480,000 distinct CDR3 sequences, over 13% of them singletons. Sequencing was carried out using blood. All receptors derive from a woman under 40 with Graves' ophthalmopathy.

This clonotype was seen repeatedly, ten times or more. This chain uses TRBV6-5 with TRBJ1-6, with D tentatively TRBD1 (5 bases). V lost 5 bases and J lost 9, with 17 bases in between. Germline V gives CDR1 MNHEY, CDR2 SVGAGI. The CDR3 is made up of 15 amino acids. The CDR3 sequence is CASSPQAIGASPLHF. The CDR3, as DNA: TGTGCCAGCAGTCCACAGGCAATTGGTGCTTCACCCCTCCACTTT.

The CDR3 DNA follows: TGTGCCAGCACAAACCAGGACACCTCCTACGAGCAGTACTTC. Amino acids: CASTNQDTSYEQYF. This chain connects TRBV6-2 or TRBV6-3 to TRBJ2-7; D perhaps matches TRBD1 (5 bases). The CDR3 totals 14 residues. V dropped 7 bases and J dropped 0 bases, with 13 bases sitting between them. CDR1 is MNHEY and CDR2 is SVGEGT in the germline V gene.

This clonotype showed up many times. An end of the junction differs from the germline gene, which may be a read error. The genes are TRBV20-1 and TRBJ2-7, with no clear D. This CDR3 is built from 13 residues. The germline V gene encodes CDR1 DFQATT and CDR2 SNEGSKA (reference sequence). The CDR3 here is CSARDGRVYEQYF. The CDR3 coding sequence is TGCAGCGCTAGAGATGGACGGGTATACGAGCAGTACTTC.

In this sample, this clonotype turned up many times. The genes are TRBV12-3 or TRBV12-4 and TRBJ1-5, with 10 bases lining up with TRBD1. J was trimmed by 4 bases and V by 5 bases; bases with no gene match: 8. There are 16 residues in the CDR3. CDR3 amino acids: CASSTGTGEWNQPQHF. The CDR3 DNA sequence: TGTGCCAGCAGTACAGGGACAGGGGAGTGGAATCAGCCCCAGCATTTT.

Many counts were recorded for this clonotype. The chain employs TRBV29-1 and TRBJ1-1, with D perhaps TRBD1 (6 bases). The CDR3 extends over 12 amino acids. Per germline, CDR1 SQVTM and CDR2 ANQGSEA. V gave up 6 bases and J gave up 7 bases, with 15 bases separating them. The CDR3 sequence is CSVSQTGFEAFF. CDR3 coding DNA: TGCAGCGTCTCACAAACAGGGTTTGAAGCTTTCTTT.

The rearrangement joins TRBV20-1 to TRBJ2-5; TRBD2 matches at 8 bases. Germline CDR1 and CDR2: DFQATT and SNEGSKA (reference sequence). The CDR3 runs 17 residues. V lost 0 bases, J lost 5 bases, and 14 bases stayed unmatched. The CDR3 DNA is TGCAGTGCTAGAGATTCACTAGCGGCCTCTACTAAGGAGACCCAGTACTTC. This codes for CSARDSLAASTKETQYF.

This clonotype was picked up many times. The chain recombines TRBV2 with TRBJ1-5; TRBD1 is a possible D gene (5 bases). This CDR3 has 14 residues. In germline, CDR1 is SNHLY, CDR2 FYNNEI. V was clipped by 4 bases and J by 2 bases, with 9 bases between them. CDR3 DNA: TGTGCCAGCAGTGTGAGGGGACGCAATCAGCCCCAGCATTTT. Translating it yields CASSVRGRNQPQHF.

The DNA for the CDR3 is TGTGCCACCAGCGTGGGACAGGGGGCATCTCAGCCCCAGCATTTT. It encodes CATSVGQGASQPQHF. The chain links TRBV15 to TRBJ1-5; 12 bases align to TRBD1. Germline CDR1 LNHNV, CDR2 YYDKDF (reference sequence). CDR3 length: 15 residues. V dropped 5 bases and J dropped 6; count of bases not matched to a gene: 5.

There are many counts of this clonotype. The chain uses TRBV9 and TRBJ1-6, with 10 positions matching TRBD1. The CDR3 sequence is 15 residues long. Per germline, CDR1 SGDLS and CDR2 YYNGEE. Trimming took 2 bases from V and 6 from J; bases not matched to a gene: 2. CDR3 sequence (DNA): TGTGCCAGCAGCGTGGGACAGGGGTTTAATTCACCCCTCCACTTT. Protein product: CASSVGQGFNSPLHF.

This clonotype was recorded at least ten times. The rearrangement uses TRBV20-1 and TRBJ2-2, with 11 bases identical to TRBD2. The ends lost 1 base at V and 5 bases at J; junction bases unmatched: 3. Germline-derived CDR1 and CDR2 are DFQATT and SNEGSKA (reference sequence). The CDR3 length is 15 residues. The CDR3 loop is CSARGGLAATGELFF. The CDR3 bases are TGCAGTGCTAGAGGGGGACTAGCGGCAACCGGGGAGCTGTTTTTT.

Only a few counts were recorded for this clonotype. V gene TRBV15 combines with J gene TRBJ2-3; TRBD2 agrees at 7 bases. This CDR3 spans 15 amino acids. The ends lost 2 bases at V and 5 bases at J; junction bases unmatched: 7. The germline V gene encodes CDR1 LNHNV and CDR2 YYDKDF (reference sequence). This chain's CDR3 is CATSRLAEGRDTQYF. The CDR3 coding sequence is TGTGCCACCAGCAGACTAGCGGAGGGAAGAGATACGCAGTATTTT.